A single sample is the source of the 21 T cell receptor beta chains below, sequenced in a study of cytomegalovirus exposure and HLA in healthy donors. PCR employed 60 Vbeta and 13 Jbeta primers. The assay was immunoSEQ multiplex PCR, and TCRdb's table has in-frame clones only and misses some. The sample is made up of 200,000 to 250,000 clones, and the top ten hold roughly 0.98% of it. The source material was PBMCs. The receptor source for this set is a woman under 40 in good health and CMV-seropositive.

The rearrangement joins TRBV19 to TRBJ1-5; D may be TRBD1 (5 bases). This CDR3 spans 13 amino acids. The V gene lost 5 bases and the J gene lost 10 bases, with 15 bases spanning the gap. Germline CDR1 reads LNHDA; CDR2 reads SQIVND (reference sequence). The CDR3 here is CASSYSGVEPQHF. In nucleotides, the CDR3 is TGTGCCAGTAGTTACTCGGGGGTGGAACCCCAGCATTTT. The full variable domain, its missing parts supplied by reference TRBV19 and TRBJ1-5, is DGGITQSPKYLFRKEGQNVTLSCEQNLNHDAMYWYRQDPGQGLRLIYYSQIVNDFQKGDIAEGYSVSREKKESFPLTVTSAQKNPTAFYLCASSYSGVEPQHFGDGTRLSIL.

This chain uses TRBV5-1 with TRBJ1-2; weak D call: TRBD1 (5 bases). The ends were cut back, 0 bases at V and 6 bases at J, with 15 bases in the middle. In germline, CDR1 is SGHRS, CDR2 YFSETQ. The CDR3 is 15 amino acids. CDR3 DNA sequence: TGCGCCAGCAGCTTGGGGGGCCCGACAGAAAATGGCTACACCTTC. Translation gives CASSLGGPTENGYTF. The full variable domain, completed using reference TRBV5-1 and TRBJ1-2, is KAGVTQTPRYLIKTRGQQVTLSCSPISGHRSVSWYQQTPGQGLQFLFEYFSETQRNKGNFPGRFSGRQFSNSRSEMNVSTLELGDSALYLCASSLGGPTENGYTFGSGTRLTVV.

Worth noting for this clone: The same CDR3 can be traced to other DNA sequences in this sample. This chain uses TRBV10-3 with TRBJ1-2; TRBD1 is a possible D gene (5 bases). CDR1 and CDR2 from the germline V gene are ENHRY and SYGVKD. V was shortened by 5 bases and J by 4 bases, with 14 bases between the two germline ends. This CDR3 is 14 amino acids long. CDR3 sequence (DNA): TGTGCCATCAGTACAGGTTTTCCTTTCTATGGCTACACCTTC. Translation gives CAISTGFPFYGYTF.

The chain has TRBV19 and TRBJ1-4, with TRBD1 matching over 9 bases. Trimming took 5 bases from V and 7 from J; bases not matched to a gene: 8. CDR1 LNHDA and CDR2 SQIVND come from the germline V gene (reference sequence). The CDR3 extends over 15 amino acids. CDR3 DNA sequence: TGTGCCAGTAGTGCCCAGACAGGGGGATCTGAAAAACTGTTTTTT. Amino acids: CASSAQTGGSEKLFF.

The chain carries TRBV19 and TRBJ2-2; 9 positions agree with TRBD1. CDR1 is LNHDA and CDR2 is SQIVND in the germline V gene (reference sequence). This CDR3 spans 15 amino acids. With V trimmed by 5 bases and J by 3 bases, 4 bases remained unmatched. CDR3 protein: CASSLRTGDTGELFF. The DNA of the CDR3 is TGTGCCAGTAGTCTACGGACAGGGGACACCGGGGAGCTGTTTTTT.

V gene TRBV4-1 combines with J gene TRBJ2-1; D possibly corresponds to TRBD2 (6 bases). The V end was cut by 4 bases, the J end by 9 bases, with 13 bases between. CDR1 is MGHRA and CDR2 is YSYEKL in the germline V gene. The CDR3 has 13 amino acids. The CDR3 is CASSPPSEREQFF. The DNA for the CDR3 is TGCGCCAGCAGCCCCCCTAGCGAGCGTGAGCAGTTCTTC.

This rearrangement joins TRBV5-1 to TRBJ1-1; maybe TRBD1 (5 bases). Germline V gene lookup returns CDR1 SGHRS and CDR2 YFSETQ. CDR3 length: 13 amino acids. V was clipped by 6 bases and J by 2 bases, with 11 bases between them. The DNA for the CDR3 is TGCGCCAGCAAGACAGAAATAAACACTGAAGCTTTCTTT. Encoded protein: CASKTEINTEAFF.

The chain carries TRBV29-1 and TRBJ2-1, with D perhaps matching TRBD2 (5 bases). The germline CDR1 and CDR2 sequences are SQVTM and ANQGSEA. The CDR3 is 14 amino acids. Trimming stripped 8 bases from V and 9 bases from J, with 23 bases between. CDR3 residues: CSLKTRWRTGEQFF. DNA for the CDR3: TGCAGCTTAAAAACTAGGTGGCGGACCGGTGAGCAGTTCTTC.

This chain joins TRBV25-1 and TRBJ1-2; TRBD1 agrees at 7 bases. The CDR3 length is 15 residues. V shed 4 bases and J 8 bases; nucleotides not matched to a gene: 13. The germline gives CDR1 MGHDK, CDR2 SYGVNS. CDR3 region: CASSGPSQGTWGYTF. In DNA form, the CDR3 reads TGTGCCAGCAGTGGCCCTTCACAGGGGACTTGGGGCTACACCTTC.

The chain has TRBV7-9 and TRBJ2-1; no firm D call. V gave up 3 bases and J gave up 4 bases, with 7 bases separating them. From germline, CDR1 is SEHNR and CDR2 FQNEAQ (reference sequence). This CDR3 is built from 13 residues. CDR3 region: CASSFQAYNEQFF. In nucleotides, the CDR3 is TGTGCCAGCAGCTTTCAGGCTTACAATGAGCAGTTCTTC.

The chain couples TRBV7-9 to TRBJ2-2; 11 bases align to TRBD1. Germline assignment: CDR1 SEHNR and CDR2 FQNEAQ (reference sequence). Trimming removed 3 bases from V and 0 bases from J; junction bases left unmatched: 3. This CDR3 spans 17 amino acids. CDR3 nucleotides: TGTGCCAGCAGCTTTGGACAGGGGGCCCCGAACACCGGGGAGCTGTTTTTT. Translation: CASSFGQGAPNTGELFF.

The J gene is TRBJ2-1, the V gene TRBV29-1, with a tentative D call TRBD1 (5 bases). Trimming left V 3 bases short and J 7 bases short, with 10 bases between. Per germline, CDR1 SQVTM and CDR2 ANQGSEA. CDR3 length equals 12 residues. CDR3 bases: TGCAGCGTTGATCTCCGACAGAATGAGCAGTTCTTC. Encoded protein: CSVDLRQNEQFF.

The J gene is TRBJ2-7, the V gene TRBV2, with D unresolved. The CDR3 loop spans 14 amino acids. Trimming stripped 7 bases from V and 2 bases from J, with 15 bases between. CDR1 is SNHLY and CDR2 is FYNNEI in the germline V gene. This chain's CDR3 is CASKSGGLAYEQYF. DNA for the CDR3: TGTGCCAGCAAATCCGGCGGATTAGCCTACGAGCAGTACTTC.

The genes are TRBV5-1 and TRBJ1-2; possibly TRBD1 for D (6 bases). The CDR3 spans 14 residues. CDR1 SGHRS and CDR2 YFSETQ come from the germline V gene. Trimming shortened V by 0 bases and J by 1 base, and 7 bases separated the two germline ends. The CDR3 DNA is TGCGCCAGCAGCTTGGGGACAGTTAACTATGGCTACACCTTC. Protein sequence: CASSLGTVNYGYTF.

The V gene is TRBV29-1, the J gene TRBJ2-5, with a possible D match to TRBD2 (6 bases). This CDR3 contains 16 residues. Germline values: CDR1 SQVTM, CDR2 ANQGSEA. V was cut by 7 bases and J by 2 bases, with 23 bases left in between. The CDR3, as DNA: TGCAGCGCCACCAGGTTGGGGGGAATCAGTCAAGAGACCCAGTACTTC. Its protein is CSATRLGGISQETQYF.

The rearrangement uses TRBV4-1 and TRBJ2-5, with D perhaps TRBD2 (6 bases). V lost 0 bases and J 7 bases, leaving 15 bases between the germline ends. CDR3 length: 15 amino acids. Germline values: CDR1 MGHRA, CDR2 YSYEKL. CDR3 residues: CASSQDRLAIGTQYF. The CDR3 nucleotides read TGCGCCAGCAGCCAAGATCGGCTAGCGATTGGGACCCAGTACTTC.

The chain is built from TRBV7-2 and TRBJ2-3; 10 bases line up with TRBD2. CDR3 length: 16 residues. CDR1 SGHTA and CDR2 FQGNSA come from the germline V gene. Trimming at V came to 3 bases and at J to 3 bases, leaving 6 bases not matched to a gene. As DNA, the CDR3 is TGTGCCAGCAGCTTCGATAGCGGGAGGACAACAGATACGCAGTATTTT. This gives the protein CASSFDSGRTTDTQYF.

The rearrangement links TRBV15 to TRBJ1-1; no definite D call. V shed 1 base and J shed 5 bases, with 11 bases lying between them. CDR1 is LNHNV, CDR2 YYDKDF, per germline (reference sequence). The CDR3 runs to 14 residues. DNA of the CDR3: TGTGCCACCAGCAGAGTAGCCGGGGTGACTGAAGCTTTCTTT. Its translation: CATSRVAGVTEAFF.

This chain joins TRBV11-2 and TRBJ1-4; no firm D call. V was trimmed by 2 bases and J by 6 bases, leaving 10 bases between them. CDR1 is SGHAT and CDR2 is FQNNGV in the germline V gene. This CDR3 is 14 amino acids long. This CDR3 is CASSLRQVDEKLFF. The DNA of the CDR3 is TGTGCCAGCAGCTTAAGACAAGTAGATGAAAAACTGTTTTTT.

This chain connects TRBV15 to TRBJ2-1; 11 bases match TRBD2. This CDR3 has 15 residues. Germline V gene data show CDR1 as LNHNV and CDR2 as YYDKDF (reference sequence). J was trimmed by 7 bases and V by 1 base; bases with no gene match: 3. Here the CDR3 reads CATSRVGTSGNEQFF. The CDR3 DNA reads TGTGCCACCAGCAGAGTGGGGACTAGCGGTAATGAGCAGTTCTTC.

J is TRBJ1-2 and V is TRBV7-2; TRBD1 matches at 7 bases. This CDR3 is 14 amino acids long. CDR1 is SGHTA and CDR2 is FQGNSA in the germline V gene. V was pared by 3 bases and J by 4 bases, with 5 bases of the junction left unmatched. CDR3 amino acids: CASSFDRDLYGYTF. CDR3 in DNA: TGTGCCAGCAGCTTTGACAGGGACCTCTATGGCTACACCTTC.